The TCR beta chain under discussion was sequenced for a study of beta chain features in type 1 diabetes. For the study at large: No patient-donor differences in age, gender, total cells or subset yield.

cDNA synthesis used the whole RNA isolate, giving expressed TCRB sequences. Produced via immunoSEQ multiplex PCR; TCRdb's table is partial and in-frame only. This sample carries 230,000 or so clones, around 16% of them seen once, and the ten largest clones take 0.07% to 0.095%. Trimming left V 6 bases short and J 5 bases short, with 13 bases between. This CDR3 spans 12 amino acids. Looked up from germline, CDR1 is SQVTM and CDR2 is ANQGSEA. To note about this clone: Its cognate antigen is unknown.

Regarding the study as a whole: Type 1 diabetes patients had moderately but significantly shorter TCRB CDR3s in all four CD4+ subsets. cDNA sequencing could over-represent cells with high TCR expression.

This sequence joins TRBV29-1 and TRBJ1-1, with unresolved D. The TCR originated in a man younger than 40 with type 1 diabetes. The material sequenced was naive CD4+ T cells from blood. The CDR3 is CSVLWRGTEAFF. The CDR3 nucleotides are TGCAGCGTCCTGTGGCGTGGGACTGAAGCTTTCTTT.